The sequence of this T cell receptor (beta chain) was determined in a study of human T cells and chemical hapten exposure. Sample time point: healthy volunteer bleed at 6 weeks. Blood, whole and unfractionated, served as the source for total RNA extraction. The CDR3 is made up of 17 amino acids. Germline trimming cut 3 bases from V and 1 base from J; bases unmatched to any gene: 8. Germline V lookup: CDR1 LNHDA, CDR2 SQIVND (reference sequence). Under the authors' procedure: With a range of about 23,224 to 700,000, the median per sample was 95,638 TCRs. TCRdb independently ran MiXCR on the RACE reads; one entry per CDR3 protein. For this entry, the V and J calls and clone size follow TCRdb and not the study's own pipeline. The table has 65,000 or so distinct CDR3 sequences, roughly 6.1% seen once.

The chain joins TRBV19 to TRBJ2-2; 7 bases align to TRBD2. The source is a female donor in good health. Some clones in this sample may be carry-over from other donors' samples. Input material: whole blood. CDR3 region: CASSMSLAEMNTGELFF. The CDR3 DNA reads TGTGCCAGTAGTATGAGCCTAGCGGAGATGAACACCGGGGAGCTGTTTTTT.